Listed here are 30 T cell receptor beta chains from one sample, sequenced in a study of breast tumors, draining lymph nodes, adjacent tissues. The lymph nodes were axillary draining lymph nodes from breast cancer patients. TCRdb re-called the multiplex PCR reads through MiXCR, storing one row per CDR3 protein. This table has about 89,000 distinct CDR3 sequences, approximately 30% appearing once. What was sequenced was axillary lymph node tissue. The receptors stem from a female donor with breast cancer. Some clones in this sample may be carry-over from other donors' samples.

This clonotype has at least ten counts. This rearrangement joins TRBV7-9 to TRBJ2-7; a possible D gene is TRBD2 (5 bases). Germline-derived CDR1 and CDR2 are SEHNR and FQNEAQ (reference sequence). V was pared by 5 bases and J by 3 bases, with 26 bases between. The CDR3 has 18 amino acids. CDR3: CASSATKGRAANFYEQYF. CDR3 bases: TGTGCCAGCAGCGCTACTAAAGGGCGGGCGGCCAACTTCTACGAGCAGTACTTC.

Comment on this clonotype: The junction shows a germline mismatch at one end, possibly a read error. The rearrangement joins TRBV19 to TRBJ1-6; D is unresolved. This CDR3 is built from 13 residues. Germline loops: CDR1 LNHDA, CDR2 SQIVND (reference sequence). CDR3 amino acids: CASTGPYNSPLHF. Written as DNA, the CDR3 is TGTGCCAGTACGGGCCCGTATAATTCGCCCCTCCACTTT.

The V gene is TRBV18, the J gene TRBJ1-1; D is undetermined. Germline lookup yields CDR1 KGHSH and CDR2 LQKENI. CDR3 length equals 15 residues. Trimming stripped 5 bases from V and 4 bases from J, with 17 bases between. The DNA of the CDR3 is TGTGCCAGCTCAAAAGGGCAGAGGTCGGGCACTGAAGCTTTCTTT. Translation gives CASSKGQRSGTEAFF.

This clonotype showed up many times. V gene TRBV7-6 combines with J gene TRBJ2-1; 12 bases are shared with TRBD2. This CDR3 has 15 amino acids. V was pared by 5 bases and J by 9 bases, with 8 bases of the junction left unmatched. In germline, CDR1 is SGHVS, CDR2 FNYEAQ. The CDR3 DNA is TGTGCCAGCAGCCTCCTAGCGGGAGGGCCAGCTGAGCAGTTCTTC. Its translation: CASSLLAGGPAEQFF.

This clonotype was counted ten times or more. The rearrangement uses TRBV30 and TRBJ2-2; a weak D match, TRBD2 (5 bases). The CDR3 is made up of 15 amino acids. Germline CDR1 reads GTSNPN; CDR2 reads SVGIG (reference sequence). The V and J ends lost 1 base and 0 bases respectively, with 9 bases between them. CDR3 loop: CAWSGGPANTGELFF. The CDR3 region has the DNA TGTGCCTGGAGTGGCGGGCCCGCGAACACCGGGGAGCTGTTTTTT.

The chain employs TRBV3-1 and TRBJ2-4; 7 nucleotides align to TRBD2. The V and J ends lost 5 bases and 3 bases, in that order; junction bases with no gene match: 1. Germline CDR1 is LGHDT and CDR2 is YNNKEL (reference sequence). The CDR3 consists of 13 residues. CDR3 DNA sequence: TGTGCCAGCAGCTTAGCGGGCAAAAACATTCAGTACTTC. Amino acids: CASSLAGKNIQYF.

In this sample, this clonotype turned up many times. With a much larger clone just one base away, this may be a read error. The chain combines TRBV20-1 with TRBJ2-1; tentatively, D is TRBD2 (6 bases). The length of the CDR3 is 14 residues. Germline loops: CDR1 DFQATT, CDR2 SNEGSKA (reference sequence). This CDR3 reads CSARGRDTYTEQFF. CDR3 DNA sequence: TGCAGTGCTAGGGGGCGGGATACCTACACTGAGCAGTTCTTC.

This clonotype was recorded at least ten times. The genes are TRBV12-3 or TRBV12-4 and TRBJ1-5; D unclear. Trimming stripped 5 bases from V and 7 bases from J, with 15 bases between. The CDR3 consists of 14 residues. As DNA, the CDR3 is TGTGCCAGCAGTCCTCCCGGGTTGGGGCAGCCCCAGCATTTT. This translates into CASSPPGLGQPQHF.

This clonotype was observed many times. CDR3 amino acids: CAIRPGLAPETQYF. CDR3 nucleotide sequence: TGTGCCATCAGACCGGGACTAGCGCCGGAGACCCAGTACTTC. This chain connects TRBV10-3 to TRBJ2-5, with TRBD2 matching over 10 bases. After removal of 6 bases from V and 5 bases from J, the junction contained 6 bases not matched to a gene. This CDR3 contains 14 residues. CDR1 and CDR2 (germline): ENHRY, SYGVKD.

This clonotype was counted ten times or more. This rearrangement joins TRBV28 to TRBJ1-6; no clear D gene. In germline, CDR1 is MDHEN, CDR2 SYDVKM. Trimming took 3 bases from V and 8 from J, leaving 8 bases between them. The CDR3 extends over 13 amino acids. This chain's CDR3 is CASSFVTDSPLHF. The CDR3 region has the DNA TGTGCCAGCAGTTTCGTCACAGATTCACCCCTCCACTTT.

Details on this clonotype: This may come from a read error, since a much larger clone is one base off. The chain couples TRBV7-9 to TRBJ2-1; D ambiguous. Germline CDR1 SEHNR, CDR2 FQNEAQ (reference sequence). V lost 1 base, J lost 8 bases, and 15 bases lay in between. The CDR3 has 15 residues. CDR3: CASSLVGVPGHEQFF. As DNA, the CDR3 is TGTGCCAGCAGCTTAGTAGGCGTTCCGGGTCATGAGCAGTTCTTC.

The chain links TRBV7-4 to TRBJ2-7; 7 bases are shared with TRBD1. J lost 2 bases, V lost 1 base, and 14 bases had no gene match. The length of the CDR3 is 18 residues. Germline V gene sequence: CDR1 SGHVT, CDR2 SQSDAQ. The CDR3: CASSLDAGGEGETYEQYF. The DNA of the CDR3 is TGTGCCAGCAGCTTAGATGCAGGGGGAGAGGGGGAAACCTACGAGCAGTACTTC.

This chain links TRBV7-2 with TRBJ2-7, with D possibly matching TRBD2 (6 bases). Trimming cost V 5 bases and J 6 bases, with 23 bases left between them. This CDR3 comprises 16 residues. The germline V gene encodes CDR1 SGHTA and CDR2 FQGNSA. For the CDR3, the DNA is TGTGCCAGCAGCCAAGAGATCGGGGGACGGGGAAGCGAGCAGTACTTC. This translates into CASSQEIGGRGSEQYF. Using reference TRBV7-2 and TRBJ2-7 for the parts outside the CDR3, the full variable domain is GAGVSQSPSNKVTEKGKDVELRCDPISGHTALYWYRQSLGQGLEFLIYFQGNSAPDKSGLPSDRFSAERTGGSVSTLTIQRTQQEDSAVYLCASSQEIGGRGSEQYFGPGTRLTVT.

This clonotype was counted at least ten times. V and J are TRBV9 and TRBJ1-4; a weak D match, TRBD1 (6 bases). Germline CDR1 is SGDLS and CDR2 is YYNGEE. There are 15 residues in the CDR3. V dropped 4 bases and J dropped 6 bases, with 16 bases sitting between them. Written as DNA, the CDR3 is TGTGCCAGCAGCCTCTCCGGGACATGGGATGAAAAACTGTTTTTT. This gives the protein CASSLSGTWDEKLFF.

V and J are TRBV6-2 or TRBV6-3 and TRBJ1-2; weak D call: TRBD1 (6 bases). The V and J ends lost 5 bases and 7 bases respectively, with 14 bases between them. The length of the CDR3 is 13 residues. The germline V gene has CDR1 MNHEY and CDR2 SVGEGT. In DNA form, the CDR3 reads TGTGCCAGCAGTCCCCGCCAGGGGTTTGGCTACACCTTC. Its protein product is CASSPRQGFGYTF.

This clonotype was detected ten times or more. V and J are TRBV3-2 and TRBJ2-7; the table's D call, TRBD1, has no DNA check behind it. TRBV3-2 has pseudogene status. This CDR3 is built from 13 residues. The CDR3 bases are TGTGCCAGCGAAACGACAGGGGTCTACGAGCAGTACTTC. This gives the protein CASETTGVYEQYF.

This clonotype was detected ten times or more. The rearrangement joins TRBV2 to TRBJ2-3; D gene uncertain. This CDR3 region has 12 residues. Germline CDR1 and CDR2: SNHLY and FYNNEI. Deletions cut 6 bases from V and 6 bases from J, with 10 bases between. CDR3 in DNA: TGTGCCAGCAGCATACGTCAGGATACGCAGTATTTT. Amino acids: CASSIRQDTQYF. The full variable domain, completed using reference TRBV2 and TRBJ2-3, is EPEVTQTPSHQVTQMGQEVILRCVPISNHLYFYWYRQILGQKVEFLVSFYNNEISEKSEIFDDQFSVERPDGSNFTLKIRSTKLEDSAMYFCASSIRQDTQYFGPGTRLTVL.

This clonotype showed up just once. A read error is likely, as this CDR3 ends without the conserved phenylalanine or tryptophan. The V gene is TRBV18, the J gene TRBJ1-2; D not certain. Germline lookup yields CDR1 KGHSH and CDR2 LQKENI. The CDR3 extends over 14 amino acids. V lost 4 bases to trimming and J lost 3 bases, with 12 bases between them. The CDR3 DNA reads TGTGCCAGCTCACGTTCACGTGAGGACTATGGCTACACCTCC. Its protein product is CASSRSREDYGYTS.

The count of this clonotype is one. Compared with germline, one end of the junction differs, possibly owing to a read error. The CDR3: CASSPHRGANYGCTF. In DNA, the CDR3 is TGTGCCAGCAGTCCCCACAGGGGAGCTAACTATGGCTGCACCTTT. This sequence joins TRBV12-3 or TRBV12-4 and TRBJ1-2, with 7 nucleotides matching TRBD1. The CDR3 runs to 15 residues.

As to this clonotype: With a much larger clone just one base away, this may be a read error. The chain has TRBV12-3 or TRBV12-4 and TRBJ2-3, with D perhaps TRBD2 (5 bases). Trimming pared 3 bases from V and 2 bases from J, leaving 15 bases between. The CDR3 extends over 16 amino acids. CDR3: CASSFEVAKPTDTQYF. The CDR3 DNA reads as TGTGCCAGCAGTTTCGAGGTAGCGAAACCCACAGATACGCAGTATTTT.

This clonotype was counted ten times or more. V and J are TRBV7-6 and TRBJ1-2; maybe TRBD1 (5 bases). Germline V gene data show CDR1 as SGHVS and CDR2 as FNYEAQ. The CDR3 is made up of 13 amino acids. Trimming removed 5 bases at V and 6 bases at J, with 13 bases between. In DNA form, the CDR3 reads TGTGCCAGCAGCGGCAGAGGAGGGGATGGCTACACCTTC. It encodes CASSGRGGDGYTF.

Regarding this clonotype: At one of its ends the junction is not consistent with the germline gene, which may arise from a read error. V usage is TRBV2 and J usage is TRBJ2-7, with TRBD2 as a possible D gene (5 bases). The germline V gene encodes CDR1 SNHLY and CDR2 FYNNEI. The CDR3 spans 14 residues. DNA of the CDR3: TGTGCCAGTAGCGATTTACTTACAGCCTACAAGCAGTACTTC. Translated, it gives CASSDLLTAYKQYF.

This clonotype was recorded a few times. A much larger clone lies one base from this, so it may be a read error. The chain uses TRBV19 and TRBJ2-2, with D tentatively TRBD2 (5 bases). Germline V CDR1 and CDR2: LNHDA, SQIVND (reference sequence). The CDR3 has 15 amino acids. The CDR3: CASRSNFGNTGKLFF. The CDR3 nucleotides read TGTGCCAGTAGGTCAAATTTCGGGAACACCGGGAAGCTGTTTTTT.

This clonotype was seen repeatedly, ten times or more. The V call is TRBV7-2, the J call TRBJ2-1; TRBD2 matches 9 bases. Trimming cost V 5 bases and J 5 bases; bases outside gene matches: 19. Germline-derived CDR1 and CDR2 are SGHTA and FQGNSA. This CDR3 comprises 19 residues. CDR3: CASSPRPDRGRAYNNEQFF. The CDR3 nucleotides read TGTGCCAGCAGCCCCCGGCCGGATCGCGGGAGGGCCTACAACAATGAGCAGTTCTTC.

In this sample, this clonotype turned up many times. The chain employs TRBV6-5 and TRBJ2-2; 7 bases are a match to TRBD2. Trimming took 2 bases from V and 5 from J; bases not matched to a gene: 8. The CDR3 is 16 amino acids. Germline V CDR1 and CDR2: MNHEY, SVGAGI. CDR3 amino acids: CASSYLAGDGTGELFF. The CDR3 DNA is TGTGCCAGCAGTTACCTCGCGGGAGACGGAACCGGGGAGCTGTTTTTT.

CDR3 region: CAIRPSPGETQYF. In nucleotides, the CDR3 is TGTGCCATCAGACCCTCCCCGGGGGAGACCCAGTACTTC. The rearrangement joins TRBV10-3 to TRBJ2-5, with D perhaps TRBD2 (5 bases). V was cut by 6 bases and J by 5 bases, with 13 bases left in between. Germline CDR1 reads ENHRY; CDR2 reads SYGVKD. The CDR3 totals 13 residues.

This clonotype was observed at least ten times. The V call is TRBV5-1, the J call TRBJ1-3; unclear D gene. The CDR3 runs 16 residues. CDR1 and CDR2 from the germline V gene are SGHRS and YFSETQ. V was cut by 4 bases and J by 5 bases, with 19 bases left in between. Written as DNA, the CDR3 is TGCGCCAGCAGCCCCATCGACCCTGGCGGGAGAAACACCATATATTTT. This encodes CASSPIDPGGRNTIYF. Full variable domain (outside the CDR3, taken from reference TRBV5-1 and TRBJ1-3): KAGVTQTPRYLIKTRGQQVTLSCSPISGHRSVSWYQQTPGQGLQFLFEYFSETQRNKGNFPGRFSGRQFSNSRSEMNVSTLELGDSALYLCASSPIDPGGRNTIYFGEGSWLTVV.

This clonotype was observed a handful of times. J is TRBJ1-1 and V is TRBV3-1; D gene unclear. V lost 3 bases to trimming and J lost 6 bases, with 5 bases between them. Germline CDR1 LGHDT, CDR2 YNNKEL (reference sequence). This CDR3 comprises 11 residues. The CDR3 DNA is TGTGCCAGCAGCCATACATCTGAAGCTTTCTTT. Protein product: CASSHTSEAFF.

Of note for this clonotype: This could be a read error, since a much larger clone is one nucleotide away. CDR3 coding DNA: TGTGCCAGCAGTCACTCGGACAGGGGAGGCGGAAACACCATATATTTT. Residues: CASSHSDRGGGNTIYF. The chain uses TRBV6-5 and TRBJ1-3, with 9 bases matching TRBD1. This CDR3 spans 16 amino acids. CDR1 is MNHEY and CDR2 is SVGAGI in the germline V gene.

In this sample, this clonotype turned up many times. The chain is built from TRBV30 and TRBJ2-7, with D uncertain. From germline, CDR1 is GTSNPN and CDR2 SVGIG (reference sequence). The CDR3 extends over 12 amino acids. V lost 2 bases to trimming and J lost 3 bases, with 8 bases between them. CDR3 loop: CAWSIKRYEQYF. The CDR3 bases are TGTGCCTGGAGTATAAAGCGCTACGAGCAGTACTTC.